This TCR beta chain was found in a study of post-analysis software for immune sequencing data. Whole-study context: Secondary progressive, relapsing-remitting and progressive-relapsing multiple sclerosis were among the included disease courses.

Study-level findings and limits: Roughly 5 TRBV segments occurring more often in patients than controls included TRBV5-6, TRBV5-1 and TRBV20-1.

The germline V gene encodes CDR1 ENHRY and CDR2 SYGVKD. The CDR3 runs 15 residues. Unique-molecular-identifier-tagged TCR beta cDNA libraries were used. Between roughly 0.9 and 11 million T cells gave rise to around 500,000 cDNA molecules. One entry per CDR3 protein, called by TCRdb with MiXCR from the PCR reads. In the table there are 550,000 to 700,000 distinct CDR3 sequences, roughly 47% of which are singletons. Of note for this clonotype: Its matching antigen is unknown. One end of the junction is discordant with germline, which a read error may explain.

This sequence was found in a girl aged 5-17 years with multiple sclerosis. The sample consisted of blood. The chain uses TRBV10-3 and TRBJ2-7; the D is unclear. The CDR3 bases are TGTGTCATCAGTGAGAGGACGGTAACATCCTACGAGCAGTACTTC. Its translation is CVISERTVTSYEQYF.